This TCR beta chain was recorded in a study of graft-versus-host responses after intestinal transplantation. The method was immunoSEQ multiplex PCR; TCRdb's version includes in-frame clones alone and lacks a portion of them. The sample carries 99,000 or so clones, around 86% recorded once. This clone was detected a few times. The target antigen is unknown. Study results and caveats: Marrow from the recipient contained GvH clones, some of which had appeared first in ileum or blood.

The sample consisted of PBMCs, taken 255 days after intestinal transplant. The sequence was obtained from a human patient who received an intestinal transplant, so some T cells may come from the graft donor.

Here the CDR3 reads CASRDTGDTEAFF. DNA of the CDR3: TGTGCCAGCAGAGACACCGGGGACACTGAAGCTTTCTTT. This chain uses TRBV28 with TRBJ1-1; D is undetermined. V lost 6 bases and J 3 bases, leaving 11 bases between the germline ends. This CDR3 contains 13 residues. The germline V gene encodes CDR1 MDHEN and CDR2 SYDVKM.